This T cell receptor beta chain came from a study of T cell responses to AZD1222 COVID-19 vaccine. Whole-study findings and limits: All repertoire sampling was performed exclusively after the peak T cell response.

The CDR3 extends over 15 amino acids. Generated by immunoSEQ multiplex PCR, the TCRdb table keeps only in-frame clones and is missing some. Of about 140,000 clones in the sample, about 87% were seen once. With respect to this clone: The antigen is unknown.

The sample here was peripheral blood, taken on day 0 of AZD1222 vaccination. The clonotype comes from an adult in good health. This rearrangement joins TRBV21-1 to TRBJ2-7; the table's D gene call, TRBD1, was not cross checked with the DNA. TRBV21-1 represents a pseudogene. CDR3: CASGKIGTGLHEQYF. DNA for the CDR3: TGTGCCAGCGGAAAAATAGGGACAGGCCTGCACGAGCAGTACTTC.